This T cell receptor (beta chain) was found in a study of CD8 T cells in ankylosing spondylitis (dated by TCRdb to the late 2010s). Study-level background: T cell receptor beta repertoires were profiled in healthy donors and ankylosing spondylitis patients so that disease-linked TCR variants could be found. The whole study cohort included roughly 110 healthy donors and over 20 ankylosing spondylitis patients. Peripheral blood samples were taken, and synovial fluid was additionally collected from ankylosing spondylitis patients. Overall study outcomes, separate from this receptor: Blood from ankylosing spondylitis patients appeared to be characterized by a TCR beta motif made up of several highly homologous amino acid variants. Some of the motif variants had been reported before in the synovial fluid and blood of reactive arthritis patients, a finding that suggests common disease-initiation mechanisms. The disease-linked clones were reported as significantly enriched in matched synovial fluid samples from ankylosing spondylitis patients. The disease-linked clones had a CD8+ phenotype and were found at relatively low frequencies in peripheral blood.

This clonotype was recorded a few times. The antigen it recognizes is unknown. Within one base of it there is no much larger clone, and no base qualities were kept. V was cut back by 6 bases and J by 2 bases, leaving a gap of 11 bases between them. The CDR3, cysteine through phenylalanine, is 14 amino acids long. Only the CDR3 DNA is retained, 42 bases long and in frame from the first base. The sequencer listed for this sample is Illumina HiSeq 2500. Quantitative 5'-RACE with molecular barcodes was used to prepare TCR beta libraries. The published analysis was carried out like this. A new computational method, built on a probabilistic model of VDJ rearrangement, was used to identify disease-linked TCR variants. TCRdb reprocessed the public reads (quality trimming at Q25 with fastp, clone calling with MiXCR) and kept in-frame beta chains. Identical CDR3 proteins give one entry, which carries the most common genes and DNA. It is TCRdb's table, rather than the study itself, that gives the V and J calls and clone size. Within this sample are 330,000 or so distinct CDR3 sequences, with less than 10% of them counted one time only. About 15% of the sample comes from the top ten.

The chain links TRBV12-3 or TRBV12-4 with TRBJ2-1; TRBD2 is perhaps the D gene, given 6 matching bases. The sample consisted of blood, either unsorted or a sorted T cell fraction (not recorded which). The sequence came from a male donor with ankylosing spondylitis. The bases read TGTGCCAGCAGGACTAGTAAGACCTACAATGAGCAGTTCTTC. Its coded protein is CASRTSKTYNEQFF.